These 17 T cell receptor beta chains originate from one sample sequenced in a study of T cells in Graves' hyperthyroidism and ophthalmopathy. The source material, RNA transcripts, was used to amplify TCR beta CDR3 regions. Researchers ran a first-round RT-PCR on the TCR CDR3 using the HTBI primer set. TCRdb re-called the multiplex PCR reads with MiXCR, one entry per CDR3 protein. Among nearly 750,000 distinct CDR3 sequences listed, about 35% were seen once. Material: blood. These receptors were collected from a woman aged 40 to 50 with Graves' hyperthyroidism.

The gene calls are TRBV6-5 and TRBJ1-4, with a possible D match to TRBD1 (6 bases). CDR3 length: 14 residues. V dropped 5 bases and J dropped 7 bases, with 14 bases sitting between them. CDR1 MNHEY and CDR2 SVGAGI come from the germline V gene. The CDR3 loop is CASSRQVLGEKLFF. The CDR3 DNA is TGTGCCAGCAGTCGACAGGTCCTTGGTGAAAAACTGTTTTTT.

This clonotype was detected once. The V call is TRBV19, the J call TRBJ1-5; weak D call: TRBD1 (5 bases). The CDR3 covers 16 residues. Germline values: CDR1 LNHDA, CDR2 SQIVND (reference sequence). The germline V and J ends were trimmed by 5 bases and 0 bases, with 14 bases remaining between them. The CDR3 protein is CASSSAGTYSNQPQHF. The CDR3 nucleotides read TGTGCCAGTAGTTCGGCGGGGACCTATAGCAATCAGCCCCAGCATTTT. The variable domain in full, with the rest retrieved from reference TRBV19 and TRBJ1-5, is DGGITQSPKYLFRKEGQNVTLSCEQNLNHDAMYWYRQDPGQGLRLIYYSQIVNDFQKGDIAEGYSVSREKKESFPLTVTSAQKNPTAFYLCASSSAGTYSNQPQHFGDGTRLSIL.

On this clonotype itself: A read error is likely, as this CDR3 ends without the conserved phenylalanine or tryptophan. The chain has TRBV7-6 and TRBJ2-5; the match to TRBD2 covers 7 bases. V lost 5 bases, J lost 4 bases, and 10 bases stayed unmatched. Germline lookup yields CDR1 SGHVS and CDR2 FNYEAQ. The CDR3 has 15 residues. The CDR3 nucleotides read TGTGCCAGCAGCCACATCTTGGGGGGGAGAGAGACCCAGTACCTC. This gives the protein CASSHILGGRETQYL.

CDR3 DNA sequence: TGTGCCAGCAGTTACTCGAGTCCAGCGGGATGGGGGGGAGAGACCCAGTACTTC. Translating it yields CASSYSSPAGWGGETQYF. This rearrangement joins TRBV6-5 to TRBJ2-5, with TRBD2 matching 7 bases. After removal of 0 bases from V and 4 bases from J, the junction contained 14 bases not matched to a gene. The CDR3 has 18 residues. Germline-derived CDR1 and CDR2 are MNHEY and SVGAGI.

The chain is built from TRBV10-3 and TRBJ2-2; perhaps D is TRBD1 or TRBD2 (6 bases each). The CDR3 sequence is 16 residues long. V was clipped by 10 bases and J by 1 base, with 19 bases between them. CDR1 ENHRY and CDR2 SYGVKD come from the germline V gene. For the CDR3, the DNA is TGTGCCAGCAGCCAAGGGGGGCAGGGGAACACCGGGGAGCTGTTTTTT. Its translation: CASSQGGQGNTGELFF.

V gene TRBV29-1 combines with J gene TRBJ1-2; D is unresolved. Per the germline V gene, CDR1 is SQVTM and CDR2 is ANQGSEA. Trimming stripped 3 bases from V and 7 bases from J, with 12 bases between. The CDR3 contains 12 residues. The CDR3 DNA follows: TGCAGCGTTGATATTTCCCCCGCTGGCTACACCTTC. It yields the protein CSVDISPAGYTF.

This clonotype was seen just once. The chain carries TRBV11-2 and TRBJ2-1; D remains unclear. The V gene's germline CDR1 is SGHAT and CDR2 FQNNGV. V lost 1 base and J 0 bases, leaving 10 bases between the germline ends. The CDR3 loop spans 16 amino acids. The CDR3 region has the DNA TGTGCCAGCAGCTTAGTCTCGGTTAGCTCCTACAATGAGCAGTTCTTC. Encoded protein: CASSLVSVSSYNEQFF.

In its sample, this clonotype was seen many times. This chain joins TRBV5-1 and TRBJ2-7; 11 bases line up with TRBD1. Per germline, CDR1 SGHRS and CDR2 YFSETQ. The V segment lost 4 bases and the J segment 5 bases; nucleotides outside the gene matches: 5. The CDR3 has 14 residues. CDR3: CASSPWTGGNEQYF. CDR3 nucleotide sequence: TGCGCCAGCAGCCCGTGGACAGGGGGCAACGAGCAGTACTTC.

The V gene is TRBV12-3 or TRBV12-4, the J gene TRBJ1-5; D uncertain. V lost 1 base and J lost 6, with 10 bases in between. The CDR3 runs 14 residues. The CDR3 DNA reads TGTGCCAGCAGTTTAGGGGAAAGGCCTCAGCCCCAGCATTTT. Amino acid sequence: CASSLGERPQPQHF.

V and J are TRBV7-9 and TRBJ1-2; 7 bases are shared with TRBD1. CDR1 is SEHNR and CDR2 is FQNEAQ in the germline V gene (reference sequence). The length of the CDR3 is 12 residues. Germline trimming cut 4 bases from V and 6 bases from J; bases unmatched to any gene: 2. The CDR3 is CASSWRGHGYTF. CDR3 nucleotide sequence: TGTGCCAGCAGCTGGAGGGGGCATGGCTACACCTTC.

The rearrangement uses TRBV4-1 and TRBJ1-1; D remains ambiguous. The CDR3 consists of 16 residues. V was shortened by 5 bases and J by 0 bases, with 16 bases between the two germline ends. Germline CDR1 reads MGHRA; CDR2 reads YSYEKL. CDR3: CASSSQQSLMNTEAFF. DNA of the CDR3: TGCGCCAGCAGCTCTCAACAGAGTCTCATGAACACTGAAGCTTTCTTT.

The chain is built from TRBV19 and TRBJ1-2; D is ambiguous. Germline V gives CDR1 LNHDA, CDR2 SQIVND (reference sequence). The CDR3 totals 14 residues. Trimming left V 3 bases short and J 2 bases short, with 10 bases between. The CDR3 reads CASSIRQENYGYTF. Written as DNA, the CDR3 is TGTGCCAGTAGTATCCGGCAGGAGAACTATGGCTACACCTTC.

This clonotype was observed many times. The chain couples TRBV7-9 to TRBJ1-2; TRBD1 agrees at 7 bases. Trimming took 3 bases from V and 4 from J; bases not matched to a gene: 8. Germline values: CDR1 SEHNR, CDR2 FQNEAQ (reference sequence). This CDR3 comprises 15 residues. The CDR3 DNA sequence: TGTGCCAGCAGCTTCCGGACAGGCGGAATCTATGGCTACACCTTC. Translating gives CASSFRTGGIYGYTF.

The V and J genes are TRBV2 and TRBJ1-1; D is uncertain. The ends were cut back, 5 bases at V and 5 bases at J, with 15 bases in the middle. Germline V lookup: CDR1 SNHLY, CDR2 FYNNEI. This CDR3 spans 14 amino acids. The CDR3 region has the DNA TGTGCCAGCAGTCTAAATCGTCCGGAGACTGAAGCTTTCTTT. Protein: CASSLNRPETEAFF.

This clonotype was picked up many times. The rearrangement uses TRBV10-3 and TRBJ1-2, with D uncertain. Per germline, CDR1 ENHRY and CDR2 SYGVKD. V lost 3 bases and J 4 bases, leaving 9 bases between the germline ends. CDR3 size: 13 residues. In DNA form, the CDR3 reads TGTGCCATCAGTGAAGCGGGCACCTATGGCTACACCTTC. Its protein product is CAISEAGTYGYTF.

V gene TRBV7-9 combines with J gene TRBJ1-2; no clear D gene. Trimming left V 3 bases short and J 13 bases short, with 12 bases between. This CDR3 has 11 residues. Germline V gene lookup returns CDR1 SEHNR and CDR2 FQNEAQ (reference sequence). CDR3 sequence (DNA): TGTGCCAGCAGCTTTGTACCCGGAGGCACCTTC. This gives the protein CASSFVPGGTF.

In its sample, this clonotype was seen a few times. The V gene is TRBV28, the J gene TRBJ2-5; D might be TRBD1 (5 bases). The CDR3 is 14 amino acids. V was trimmed by 9 bases and J by 2 bases, leaving 16 bases between them. Germline V gene sequence: CDR1 MDHEN, CDR2 SYDVKM. This CDR3 reads CASSTAGAQETQYF. CDR3 DNA: TGTGCCAGTTCGACAGCCGGAGCTCAAGAGACCCAGTACTTC.